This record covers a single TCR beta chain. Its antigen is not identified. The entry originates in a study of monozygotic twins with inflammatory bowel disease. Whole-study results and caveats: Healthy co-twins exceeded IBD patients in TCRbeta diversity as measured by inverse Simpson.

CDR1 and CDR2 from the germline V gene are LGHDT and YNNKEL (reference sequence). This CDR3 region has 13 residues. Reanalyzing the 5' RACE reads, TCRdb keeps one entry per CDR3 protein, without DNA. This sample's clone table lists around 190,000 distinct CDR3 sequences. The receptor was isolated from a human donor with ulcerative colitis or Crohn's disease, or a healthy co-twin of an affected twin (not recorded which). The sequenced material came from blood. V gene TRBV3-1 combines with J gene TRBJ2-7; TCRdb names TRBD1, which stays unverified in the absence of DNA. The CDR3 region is CASSDREIHEQYF.